Listed here is a single T cell receptor (beta chain). This sample is part of a study of blood T cell repertoires in COVID-19. Study details: Italy, Spain and the United States were the sources of the convalescent and acute COVID-19 samples. The analysed material was cDNA or gDNA that came from T cells, B-cell-depleted T cells, or PBMCs.

Libraries were prepared by immunoSEQ multiplex PCR; TCRdb keeps only in-frame clonotypes and omits some of them. Counted here are some 150,000 clones, roughly 84% occurring once; the ten biggest clones make up 4%. This CDR3 is built from 14 residues. V lost 4 bases and J lost 1, with 13 bases in between. Germline CDR1 reads GTSNPN; CDR2 reads SVGIG (reference sequence). The sequencing sample was made of peripheral blood. This chain joins TRBV30 and TRBJ1-1; no clear D. The sequence was collected from a woman in her fifties or sixties with acute or convalescent COVID-19. CDR3 in DNA: TGTGCCTGGACCTTACAGAGGGCGAACACTGAAGCTTTCTTT. Translating it yields CAWTLQRANTEAFF. Complete variable domain (other parts from reference TRBV30 and TRBJ1-1): SQTIHQWPATLVQPVGSPLSLECTVEGTSNPNLYWYRQAAGRGLQLLFYSVGIGQISSEVPQNLSASRPQDRQFILSSKKLLLSDSGFYLCAWTLQRANTEAFFGQGTRLTVV.